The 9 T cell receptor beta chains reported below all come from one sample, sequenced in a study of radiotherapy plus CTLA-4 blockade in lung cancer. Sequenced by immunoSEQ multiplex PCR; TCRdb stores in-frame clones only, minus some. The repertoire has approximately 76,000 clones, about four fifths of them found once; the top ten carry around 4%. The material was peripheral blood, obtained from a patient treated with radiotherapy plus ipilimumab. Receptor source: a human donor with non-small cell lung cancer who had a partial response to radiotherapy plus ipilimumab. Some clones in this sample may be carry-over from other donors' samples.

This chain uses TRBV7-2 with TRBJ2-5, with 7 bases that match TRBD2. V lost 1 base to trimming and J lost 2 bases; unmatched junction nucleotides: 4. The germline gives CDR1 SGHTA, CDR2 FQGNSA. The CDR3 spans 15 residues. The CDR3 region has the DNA TGTGCCAGCAGCTTAGTGGGGGGGGAGCAAGAGACCCAGTACTTC. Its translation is CASSLVGGEQETQYF.

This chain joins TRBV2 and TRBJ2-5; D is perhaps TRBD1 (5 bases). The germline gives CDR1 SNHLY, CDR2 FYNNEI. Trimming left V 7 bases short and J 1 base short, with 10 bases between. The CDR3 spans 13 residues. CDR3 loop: CASKRQFQETQYF. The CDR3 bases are TGTGCCAGCAAGAGACAGTTCCAAGAGACCCAGTACTTC.

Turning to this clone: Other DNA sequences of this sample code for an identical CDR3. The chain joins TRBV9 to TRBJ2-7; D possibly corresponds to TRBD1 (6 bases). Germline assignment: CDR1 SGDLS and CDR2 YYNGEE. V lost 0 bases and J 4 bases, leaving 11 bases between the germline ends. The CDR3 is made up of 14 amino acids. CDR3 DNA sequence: TGTGCCAGCAGCGTAGGTGTCAGGGGATACGAGCAGTACTTC. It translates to CASSVGVRGYEQYF.

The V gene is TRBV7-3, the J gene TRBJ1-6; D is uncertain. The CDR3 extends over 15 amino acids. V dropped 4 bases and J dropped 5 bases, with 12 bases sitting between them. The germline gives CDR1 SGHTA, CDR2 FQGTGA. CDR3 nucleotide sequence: TGTGCCAGCAGCTCCGTGAGTATGCATAATTCACCCCTCCACTTT. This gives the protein CASSSVSMHNSPLHF.

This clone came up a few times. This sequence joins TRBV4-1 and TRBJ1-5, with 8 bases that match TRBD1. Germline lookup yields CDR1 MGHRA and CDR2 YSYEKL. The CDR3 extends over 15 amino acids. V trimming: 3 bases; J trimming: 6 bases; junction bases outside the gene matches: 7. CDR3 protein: CASSQGDTGGQPQHF. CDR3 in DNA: TGCGCCAGCAGCCAGGGAGATACAGGGGGTCAGCCCCAGCATTTT.

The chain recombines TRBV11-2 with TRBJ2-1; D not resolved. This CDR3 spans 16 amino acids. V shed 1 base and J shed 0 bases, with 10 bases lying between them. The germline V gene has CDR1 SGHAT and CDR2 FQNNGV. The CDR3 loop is CASSLASASSYNEQFF. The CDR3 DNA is TGTGCCAGCAGCTTAGCGTCGGCTAGCTCCTACAATGAGCAGTTCTTC.

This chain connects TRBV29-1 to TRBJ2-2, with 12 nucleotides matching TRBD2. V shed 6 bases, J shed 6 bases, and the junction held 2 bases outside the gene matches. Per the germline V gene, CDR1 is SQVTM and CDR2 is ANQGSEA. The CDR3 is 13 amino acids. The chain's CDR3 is CSVRLAGAGELFF. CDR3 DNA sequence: TGCAGCGTGAGACTAGCGGGGGCCGGGGAGCTGTTTTTT.

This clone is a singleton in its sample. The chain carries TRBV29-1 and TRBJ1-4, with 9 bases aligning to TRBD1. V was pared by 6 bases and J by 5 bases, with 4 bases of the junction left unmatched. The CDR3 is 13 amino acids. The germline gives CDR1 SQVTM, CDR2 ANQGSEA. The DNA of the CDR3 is TGCAGCGTGGGGGACAGGGCAAATGAAAAACTGTTTTTT. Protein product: CSVGDRANEKLFF.

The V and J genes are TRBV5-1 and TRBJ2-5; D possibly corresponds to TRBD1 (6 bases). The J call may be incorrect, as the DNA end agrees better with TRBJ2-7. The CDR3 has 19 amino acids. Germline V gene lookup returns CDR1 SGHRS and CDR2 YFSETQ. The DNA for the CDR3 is TGCGCCAGCAGCTCACGCTTCGCGTCGTACAGGGTTCAGAGCTACGAGCAGTACTTC. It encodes CASSSRFASYRVQSYEQYF.